These 8 T cell receptor beta chains were sequenced from one sample in a study of radiotherapy plus CTLA-4 blockade in lung cancer. Sequencing used immunoSEQ multiplex PCR; TCRdb keeps in-frame clones, though not all of them. The sample gives roughly 50,000 clones, roughly 88% of which show up once; almost 8% is in the top ten. The material was peripheral blood, obtained from a patient treated with radiotherapy plus ipilimumab. All receptors derive from a human donor with non-small cell lung cancer whose response to radiotherapy plus ipilimumab could not be evaluated.

This clone showed up just once. The chain has TRBV5-6 and TRBJ1-2; D perhaps matches TRBD1 (5 bases). This CDR3 spans 15 amino acids. The V gene's germline CDR1 is SGHDT and CDR2 YYEEEE. V was cut by 0 bases and J by 6 bases, with 15 bases left in between. This CDR3 reads CASSLAGGLRNGYTF. CDR3 coding DNA: TGTGCCAGCAGCTTGGCGGGGGGACTCCGGAATGGCTACACCTTC.

This chain connects TRBV19 to TRBJ2-5; possibly TRBD2 for D (5 bases). V lost 3 bases to trimming and J lost 5 bases, with 7 bases between them. Germline lookup yields CDR1 LNHDA and CDR2 SQIVND (reference sequence). CDR3 size: 12 residues. The CDR3 DNA reads TGTGCCAGTAGTATCTGGAGGGAGACCCAGTACTTC. This codes for CASSIWRETQYF.

This sequence joins TRBV4-1 and TRBJ1-1; weak D call: TRBD1 (5 bases). V was trimmed by 2 bases and J by 4 bases, leaving 11 bases between them. The CDR3 is 14 residues long. The germline gives CDR1 MGHRA, CDR2 YSYEKL. DNA of the CDR3: TGCGCCAGCAGCCAACAGGGCTGGGGCACTGAAGCTTTCTTT. Amino acid sequence: CASSQQGWGTEAFF.

This chain links TRBV27 with TRBJ1-1; 7 nucleotides match TRBD1. V was clipped by 5 bases and J by 4 bases; unmatched bases: 7. Per the germline V gene, CDR1 is MNHEY and CDR2 is SMNVEV (reference sequence). The CDR3 has 14 amino acids. CDR3 sequence reads: CASSPNRGGTEAFF. DNA for the CDR3: TGTGCCAGCAGTCCTAACAGGGGCGGCACTGAAGCTTTCTTT.

The DNA for the CDR3 is TGTGCCAGCAGCTTAGATCTGGGGGCTGGGTCGGCCCAGCATTTT. Translation gives CASSLDLGAGSAQHF. The V and J genes are TRBV11-2 and TRBJ1-5; weak D call: TRBD1 (6 bases). In germline, CDR1 is SGHAT, CDR2 FQNNGV. Trimming took 0 bases from V and 11 from J, leaving 17 bases between them. The CDR3 has 15 amino acids.

The chain joins TRBV29-1 to TRBJ2-1; TRBD1 agrees at 7 bases. The CDR3 contains 15 residues. V lost 6 bases to trimming and J lost 0 bases; unmatched junction nucleotides: 8. Germline-derived CDR1 and CDR2 are SQVTM and ANQGSEA. CDR3 in amino acids: CSVSRDRSSYNEQFF. The CDR3 DNA reads TGCAGCGTCTCCCGGGACAGAAGCTCCTACAATGAGCAGTTCTTC.

This clone was detected once. This rearrangement joins TRBV2 to TRBJ2-4; 8 bases are a match to TRBD1. The V gene's germline CDR1 is SNHLY and CDR2 FYNNEI. The V and J ends lost 6 bases and 4 bases, in that order; junction bases with no gene match: 20. The CDR3 length is 19 residues. The CDR3 here is CASSVGQGTSALHKNIQYF. CDR3 nucleotide sequence: TGTGCCAGCAGCGTTGGACAGGGCACATCCGCACTTCATAAAAACATTCAGTACTTC.

The genes are TRBV27 and TRBJ1-4; D possibly corresponds to TRBD1 (6 bases). Germline-derived CDR1 and CDR2 are MNHEY and SMNVEV (reference sequence). Trimming removed 6 bases from V and 5 bases from J, with 13 bases in between. The CDR3 is 14 residues long. The CDR3 loop reads CASRLQGSNEKLFF. The CDR3 DNA reads TGTGCCAGCAGACTACAGGGCTCCAATGAAAAACTGTTTTTT.